The entry below describes one T cell receptor (beta chain). Its antigen is still unknown. Donors, without exception, were Caucasian adults residing in Nashville, Tennessee. The record originates from a study of shared clonotypes between healthy human individuals. Findings and caveats of the study: Naive subsets usually exceeded memory subsets in estimated richness.

In germline, CDR1 is MDHEN, CDR2 SYDVKM. J was trimmed by 6 bases and V by 8 bases; bases with no gene match: 3. The CDR3 runs to 12 residues. The assay used deep level. The table came from immunoSEQ multiplex PCR; TCRdb's copy has only in-frame clones and leaves some out. The sample holds around 700,000 clones, 55% to 75% seen once. The chain carries TRBV28 and TRBJ2-3; 9 nucleotides agree with TRBD1. Sequencing was done on a sample of memory CD4+ T cells sorted from blood. Subset meaning: CD45RA-negative fraction. The receptor comes from a woman between 25 and 40 years old in good health. The CDR3, as DNA: TGTGCCAGCCTACAGGGGGCCGATACGCAGTATTTT. Translating it yields CASLQGADTQYF.